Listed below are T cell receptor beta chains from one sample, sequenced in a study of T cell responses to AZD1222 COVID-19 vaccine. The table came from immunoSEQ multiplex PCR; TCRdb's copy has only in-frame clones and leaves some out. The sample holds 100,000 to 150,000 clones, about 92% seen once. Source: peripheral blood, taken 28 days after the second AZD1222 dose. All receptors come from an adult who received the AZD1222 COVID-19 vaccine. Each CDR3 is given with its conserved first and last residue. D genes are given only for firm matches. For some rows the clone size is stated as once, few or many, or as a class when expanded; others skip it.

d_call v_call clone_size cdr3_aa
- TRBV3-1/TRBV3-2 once CASSQRTAGREQYF
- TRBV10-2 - CASRAGQTYEQYF
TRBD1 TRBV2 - CASSYDRADQYF
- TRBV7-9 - CASSLSIDGYTF
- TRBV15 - CATSRDRTTEGNTIYF
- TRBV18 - CASSPLSPEGNTEAFF
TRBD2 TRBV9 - CASSVTRGGADTQYF
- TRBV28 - CASSSPGTGELFF
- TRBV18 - CASSSRAPTTNEKLFF
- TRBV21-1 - CASSKGEWSGELFF
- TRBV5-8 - CASSRRSLTLEQYF
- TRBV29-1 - CSVAARGAGMNTEAFF
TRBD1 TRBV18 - CASSRGRDSFPSGYTF
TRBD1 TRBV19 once CASSMTGNYGYTF